These 23 T cell receptor beta chains share one sample of origin, sequenced in a study of technical replicates of blood from a few donors. This table comes from immunoSEQ multiplex PCR, and its TCRdb copy is limited to in-frame clones, with some not included. The sample lists about 50,000 clones, more than 95% occurring once. Input material: T cells isolated from PBMCs. The origin of the receptors is a human donor in good health.

Here the CDR3 reads CASGRGQTSGLGREQFF. The DNA for the CDR3 is TGTGCCAGCGGCCGGGGGCAGACTAGCGGGTTAGGTAGGGAGCAGTTCTTC. The chain recombines TRBV7-3 with TRBJ2-1; 10 nucleotides align to TRBD2. V shed 8 bases and J 10 bases; nucleotides not matched to a gene: 20. Germline values: CDR1 SGHTA, CDR2 FQGTGA. There are 17 residues in the CDR3. The full variable domain, its missing parts supplied by reference TRBV7-3 and TRBJ2-1, is GAGVSQTPSNKVTEKGKYVELRCDPISGHTALYWYRQSLGQGPEFLIYFQGTGAADDSGLPNDRFFAVRPEGSVSTLKIQRTERGDSAVYLCASGRGQTSGLGREQFFGPGTRLTVL.

This sequence joins TRBV2 and TRBJ1-3; D not resolved. Germline V gene sequence: CDR1 SNHLY, CDR2 FYNNEI. V lost 0 bases, J lost 2 bases, and 17 bases lay in between. The CDR3 has 18 amino acids. As DNA, the CDR3 is TGTGCCAGCAGTGAAGCGCTGGTTGGGAGGGAGGCTGGAAACACCATATATTTT. Translating gives CASSEALVGREAGNTIYF. The full variable domain, completed using reference TRBV2 and TRBJ1-3, is EPEVTQTPSHQVTQMGQEVILRCVPISNHLYFYWYRQILGQKVEFLVSFYNNEISEKSEIFDDQFSVERPDGSNFTLKIRSTKLEDSAMYFCASSEALVGREAGNTIYFGEGSWLTVV.

This clone has a single count. The CDR3 nucleotides read TGTGCCAGCAGCTGGCCTAATCAGCCCCAGCATTTT. Translating it yields CASSWPNQPQHF. The V call is TRBV7-2, the J call TRBJ1-5, with D unresolved. This CDR3 has 12 amino acids. Looked up from germline, CDR1 is SGHTA and CDR2 is FQGNSA. Trimming took off 4 bases at V and 4 bases at J, with 5 bases between the two ends.

The chain carries TRBV14 and TRBJ2-5; TRBD1 might be the D (7 bases). Germline loops: CDR1 SGHDN, CDR2 FVKESK. V lost 8 bases and J lost 3, with 19 bases in between. There are 15 residues in the CDR3. CDR3 region: CASQSGGLRKETQYF. The CDR3 bases are TGTGCCAGCCAGTCAGGGGGACTTCGGAAAGAGACCCAGTACTTC.

The V and J genes are TRBV2 and TRBJ2-3; tentatively, D is TRBD2 (6 bases). Trimming cost V 1 base and J 4 bases, with 18 bases left between them. The CDR3 consists of 17 residues. The germline CDR1 and CDR2 sequences are SNHLY and FYNNEI. CDR3 loop: CASSEVRRGLMADTQYF. CDR3 DNA sequence: TGTGCCAGCAGTGAAGTTCGGAGGGGATTGATGGCAGATACGCAGTATTTT.

The chain uses TRBV5-4 and TRBJ2-2; 7 nucleotides match TRBD2. The CDR3 has 17 amino acids. Losses at the gene ends were 4 bases for V and 2 bases for J; bases not matched to a gene: 11. Germline V CDR1 and CDR2: SGHNT, YYREEE (reference sequence). The CDR3 here is CASSARELLYNTGELFF. Here the CDR3 DNA reads TGTGCCAGCAGCGCGCGGGAGCTACTCTATAACACCGGGGAGCTGTTTTTT.

V gene TRBV7-9 combines with J gene TRBJ2-2; the match to TRBD2 covers 7 bases. The trim removed 5 bases at V and 7 bases at J, leaving 13 bases unmatched. The germline V gene has CDR1 SEHNR and CDR2 FQNEAQ (reference sequence). The CDR3 spans 16 residues. This CDR3 reads CASSPAWREWNGELFF. The CDR3 DNA reads TGTGCCAGCAGCCCCGCCTGGCGGGAGTGGAACGGGGAGCTGTTTTTT.

This chain connects TRBV29-1 to TRBJ1-5, with a weak D call TRBD1 (6 bases). Trimming pared 6 bases from V and 0 bases from J, leaving 9 bases between. In germline, CDR1 is SQVTM, CDR2 ANQGSEA. There are 13 residues in the CDR3. As DNA, the CDR3 is TGCAGCGTCGCACAGGGTAGCAATCAGCCCCAGCATTTT. Translation gives CSVAQGSNQPQHF.

This clone was seen a single time. The chain has TRBV28 and TRBJ1-2, with D perhaps matching TRBD1 (5 bases). The germline V gene encodes CDR1 MDHEN and CDR2 SYDVKM. The CDR3 has 17 amino acids. Trimming left V 6 bases short and J 0 bases short, with 20 bases between. The CDR3 coding sequence is TGTGCCAGCAGGGAGGGGAGTGGGGCAGGTTCTAACTATGGCTACACCTTC. Encoded protein: CASREGSGAGSNYGYTF.

The chain couples TRBV29-1 to TRBJ1-1; D is unresolved. The V gene lost 3 bases and the J gene lost 6 bases, with 11 bases spanning the gap. Germline CDR1 reads SQVTM; CDR2 reads ANQGSEA. CDR3 length: 12 amino acids. The DNA of the CDR3 is TGCAGCGTTGATTCGGTTACCGCTGAAGCTTTCTTT. Translated, it gives CSVDSVTAEAFF.

The rearrangement joins TRBV5-4 to TRBJ2-1; 8 bases agree with TRBD2. CDR1 and CDR2 (germline): SGHNT, YYREEE (reference sequence). The CDR3 has 15 residues. The junction had 5 bases not matched to a gene; V was cut back by 0 bases and J by 6 bases. In nucleotides, the CDR3 is TGTGCCAGCAGCTTGGGGACTAGCTATTCCAATGAGCAGTTCTTC. Translation: CASSLGTSYSNEQFF.

This clone appeared a single time. J is TRBJ2-3 and V is TRBV4-3; TRBD2 aligns across 8 bases. This CDR3 spans 18 amino acids. The germline V gene encodes CDR1 LGHNA and CDR2 YSLEER. The ends lost 2 bases at V and 0 bases at J; junction bases unmatched: 10. CDR3 DNA sequence: TGCGCCAGCAGCCAACTGTTGACTAGCGCATCTAGCACAGATACGCAGTATTTT. Translated, it gives CASSQLLTSASSTDTQYF.

The chain links TRBV5-1 to TRBJ2-3; TRBD1 aligns across 8 bases. The CDR3 sequence is 15 residues long. Germline CDR1 SGHRS, CDR2 YFSETQ. The J segment lost 5 bases and the V segment lost 1 base, leaving 6 bases of the junction unmatched. The CDR3 region has the DNA TGCGCCAGCAGCTTGTTTGGACAGGGAGAAGATACGCAGTATTTT. It yields the protein CASSLFGQGEDTQYF.

V is TRBV18 and J is TRBJ1-1, with a weak D call TRBD1 (6 bases). Trimming removed 6 bases from V and 1 base from J, with 9 bases in between. The CDR3 has 13 amino acids. Germline lookup yields CDR1 KGHSH and CDR2 LQKENI. CDR3 coding DNA: TGTGCCAGCTCGATGGGACAGAACACTGAAGCTTTCTTT. Translated: CASSMGQNTEAFF.

This clone was seen a handful of times. The rearrangement uses TRBV2 and TRBJ1-5; D may be TRBD1 (6 bases). Per germline, CDR1 SNHLY and CDR2 FYNNEI. Trimming shortened V by 5 bases and J by 5 bases, and 13 bases separated the two germline ends. There are 14 residues in the CDR3. The CDR3 loop is CASSWETGYQPQHF. The CDR3 nucleotides are TGTGCCAGCAGTTGGGAAACAGGGTATCAGCCCCAGCATTTT.

The CDR3 DNA is TGTGCCAGCAGTTGGGGACAGGCTGAAGCTAACTATGGCTACACCTTC. Translated: CASSWGQAEANYGYTF. The rearrangement joins TRBV28 to TRBJ1-2; 8 nucleotides agree with TRBD1. Germline CDR1 is MDHEN and CDR2 is SYDVKM. The V segment lost 4 bases and the J segment 0 bases; nucleotides outside the gene matches: 7. The CDR3 has 16 residues.

The chain carries TRBV18 and TRBJ1-1; 10 bases line up with TRBD1. With V trimmed by 5 bases and J by 6 bases, 6 bases remained unmatched. The CDR3 loop spans 14 amino acids. From germline, CDR1 is KGHSH and CDR2 LQKENI. CDR3 in DNA: TGTGCCAGCTCAACGGGACAGGGGTTCCCTGAAGCTTTCTTT. Amino acids: CASSTGQGFPEAFF.

The chain links TRBV28 to TRBJ2-5; 10 bases align to TRBD2. The CDR3 is made up of 16 amino acids. Germline lookup yields CDR1 MDHEN and CDR2 SYDVKM. J gave up 1 base and V 2 bases, and 4 bases lay outside the gene matches. The CDR3 coding sequence is TGTGCCAGCAGTTTAAGACTAGCGGGTTTCCAAGAGACCCAGTACTTC. This translates into CASSLRLAGFQETQYF.

On this clone itself: The germline gene is not matched at one end of the junction; a read error may be the cause. V is TRBV4-3 and J is TRBJ2-1, with 11 bases aligning to TRBD2. Germline V lookup: CDR1 LGHNA, CDR2 YSLEER. This CDR3 has 17 amino acids. The DNA of the CDR3 is TGCGCCAGCAGTCAAGCAGGGACTAGCGGCCTTTACAATGAGCAGTTCTTC. Translated, it gives CASSQAGTSGLYNEQFF.

The V call is TRBV7-9, the J call TRBJ1-2; tentatively, D is TRBD1 (5 bases). V lost 5 bases and J 8 bases, leaving 18 bases between the germline ends. The germline CDR1 and CDR2 sequences are SEHNR and FQNEAQ (reference sequence). The CDR3 runs 14 residues. CDR3 loop: CASSPPRQPTGYTF. The DNA for the CDR3 is TGTGCCAGCAGCCCACCAAGACAGCCCACGGGCTACACCTTC.

The chain joins TRBV5-1 to TRBJ2-2, with D hard to call. V shed 4 bases and J shed 7 bases, with 5 bases lying between them. In germline, CDR1 is SGHRS, CDR2 YFSETQ. There are 11 residues in the CDR3. CDR3 residues: CASSLSGELFF. The CDR3 bases are TGCGCCAGCAGCCTCAGCGGGGAGCTGTTTTTT.

The chain joins TRBV15 to TRBJ1-1; possibly TRBD1 for D (6 bases). Germline V gene sequence: CDR1 LNHNV, CDR2 YYDKDF (reference sequence). The CDR3 runs 15 residues. V shed 3 bases and J shed 2 bases, with 13 bases lying between them. CDR3 protein: CATSSLRGGNTEAFF. CDR3 sequence (DNA): TGTGCCACCAGCAGCCTAAGGGGGGGAAACACTGAAGCTTTCTTT.

This chain joins TRBV4-1 and TRBJ2-3, with D maybe TRBD2 (5 bases). The V end lost 0 bases, the J end lost 0 bases, and 13 bases lay between the germline ends. Germline assignment: CDR1 MGHRA and CDR2 YSYEKL. CDR3 length: 17 amino acids. CDR3 region: CASSQEGAVISTDTQYF. The DNA of the CDR3 is TGCGCCAGCAGCCAAGAGGGAGCGGTCATTAGCACAGATACGCAGTATTTT.